This T cell receptor (beta chain) is drawn from a study of shared clonotypes between healthy human individuals. The germline V gene encodes CDR1 MGHDK and CDR2 SYGVNS. Trimming removed 7 bases from V and 1 base from J, with 12 bases in between. The CDR3 is 14 residues long. The table came from immunoSEQ multiplex PCR; TCRdb's copy has only in-frame clones and leaves some out. The table shows roughly 1,100,000 clones, with 70% to 80% occurring only once. The V call is TRBV25-1, the J call TRBJ2-3; D might be TRBD2 (5 bases). What was sequenced was memory CD4+ T cells sorted from blood. Stated subset: CD45RA-negative fraction. The clonotype originates from a man aged 18 to 29 in good health. The CDR3 spells CASKARGRTDTQYF. CDR3 in DNA: TGTGCCAGCAAGGCGCGCGGGCGCACAGATACGCAGTATTTT.